The clone carrying this T cell receptor beta chain was counted a few times. These data originate in a study of T-cell reconstitution after alpha-beta-depleted transplantation in children. Unique molecular identifiers were used to barcode this TCRbeta library. TCRdb ran MiXCR on the PCR reads and lists one entry per CDR3 protein. This table holds just under 550,000 distinct CDR3 sequences, about 16% found once. J lost 4 bases, V lost 3 bases, and 16 bases had no gene match. This CDR3 has 18 amino acids. Germline-derived CDR1 and CDR2 are LNHDA and SQIVND (reference sequence). The sample was PBMCs from the stem cell graft donor, taken from the stem cell graft. The sequence came from a human donor who donated a stem cell graft to a child with acute lymphoblastic leukemia. The V gene is TRBV19, the J gene TRBJ1-2, with 8 bases identical to TRBD1. CDR3 protein: CASSILAPGTGKPYGYTF. CDR3 nucleotides: TGTGCCAGTAGTATTCTTGCTCCCGGGACAGGAAAACCCTATGGCTACACCTTC.